The TCR beta chain described here comes from a study of vaccination effects on CD4 cells after COVID-19. Study in general: Post-vaccine sampling occurred a median 72 days after the second dose.

Before sequencing, viral peptide pools were used by the ViraFEST assay to expand antigen-specific CD4+ T cells. Once cultured for 10 days, the cells underwent separation to obtain CD4+ T cells. Convalescent patients had PCR-confirmed SARS-CoV-2 infection between March and December 2020. All participants had two doses of either the BNT162b2 or mRNA-1273 vaccine. Both day 3 and day 7 saw half the medium replaced with IL-2 medium. Trimming took 1 base from V and 1 from J, leaving 5 bases between them. This CDR3 spans 14 amino acids. Per germline, CDR1 SEHNR and CDR2 FQNEAQ (reference sequence). This clone was recorded only once. Its antigen is as yet unknown. Assay used: immunoSEQ multiplex PCR; TCRdb lists only in-frame clones, some missing. There are 17,000 or so clones in the sample; over 60% occur only once, and roughly 19% lies in the top ten.

Sequencing used CD4+ T cells from PBMCs cultured with SARS-CoV-2 spike peptides, obtained after COVID-19 vaccination. This TCR was recovered from a human donor who had a prior SARS-CoV-2 infection. This chain links TRBV7-9 with TRBJ1-3, with no clear D. The CDR3 region is CASSLGGSGNTIYF. DNA for the CDR3: TGTGCCAGCAGCTTAGGAGGATCTGGAAACACCATATATTTT.